The 15 T cell receptor beta chains below come from one sample, sequenced in a study of T cell repertoires in cytomegalovirus infection. No antigens are known for them. TCRdb passed the reads through MiXCR, listing each CDR3 protein once. The table records some 940,000 distinct CDR3 sequences, around 31% of them present only once. The sample in question was cultured CD8+ T cells from PBMCs, obtained from culture after CMV antigen stimulation. These receptor sequences come from a human donor in good health (CMV status not recorded). Some clones in this sample may be carry-over from other donors' samples.

V is TRBV10-3 and J is TRBJ2-2, with 10 bases aligning to TRBD1. V lost 6 bases to trimming and J lost 6 bases; unmatched junction nucleotides: 4. Germline loops: CDR1 ENHRY, CDR2 SYGVKD. CDR3 length: 14 amino acids. Here the CDR3 reads CAIRPGQGAGELFF. CDR3 nucleotides: TGTGCCATCAGGCCAGGACAGGGGGCCGGGGAGCTGTTTTTT.

This clonotype was observed a handful of times. V and J are TRBV6-2 or TRBV6-3 and TRBJ2-5; D may be TRBD1 (6 bases). V shed 2 bases and J shed 3 bases, with 25 bases lying between them. This CDR3 is 19 amino acids long. CDR1 is MNHEY and CDR2 is SVGEGT in the germline V gene. The CDR3 sequence is CASSYPIPRDTRGEETQYF. The CDR3 DNA sequence: TGTGCCAGCAGTTACCCCATCCCACGGGACACCCGGGGAGAAGAGACCCAGTACTTC.

The V gene is TRBV27, the J gene TRBJ2-7, with unresolved D. Trimming took off 2 bases at V and 0 bases at J, with 17 bases between the two ends. The CDR3 sequence is 17 residues long. Germline V gives CDR1 MNHEY, CDR2 SMNVEV (reference sequence). The CDR3 DNA is TGTGCCAGCAGTTTAAGGGTCGCTTCTGACTTCTCCTACGAGCAGTACTTC. Amino acids: CASSLRVASDFSYEQYF.

This clonotype was seen a single time. The CDR3 is CASKVAGWHGYTF. Here the CDR3 DNA reads TGTGCCAGCAAGGTGGCAGGGTGGCATGGCTACACCTTC. The gene calls are TRBV27 and TRBJ1-2, with a tentative D call TRBD1 (5 bases). The ends were cut back, 7 bases at V and 6 bases at J, with 15 bases in the middle. Germline loops: CDR1 MNHEY, CDR2 SMNVEV (reference sequence). This CDR3 is built from 13 residues.

This rearrangement joins TRBV2 to TRBJ2-7; possibly TRBD2 for D (5 bases). Looked up from germline, CDR1 is SNHLY and CDR2 is FYNNEI. V was shortened by 2 bases and J by 4 bases, with 12 bases between the two germline ends. The CDR3 contains 14 residues. The CDR3 sequence: CASSETRALYEQYV. The CDR3 DNA reads as TGTGCCAGCAGTGAAACGAGGGCCCTTTACGAGCAGTACGTC.

In this sample, this clonotype turned up many times. The genes are TRBV7-6 and TRBJ2-7, with D perhaps matching TRBD1 (5 bases). There are 14 residues in the CDR3. V was shortened by 6 bases and J by 5 bases, with 17 bases between the two germline ends. CDR1 SGHVS and CDR2 FNYEAQ come from the germline V gene. This CDR3 is CASSTSIQGNEQYF. The CDR3 nucleotides are TGTGCCAGCAGTACCAGTATTCAGGGTAACGAGCAGTACTTC.

This clonotype was seen a few times. The chain links TRBV27 to TRBJ1-1; D gene unclear. The V end was cut by 3 bases, the J end by 3 bases, with 8 bases between. The CDR3 sequence is 13 residues long. Germline V gene data show CDR1 as MNHEY and CDR2 as SMNVEV (reference sequence). Here the CDR3 DNA reads TGTGCCAGCAGTTTCAGTCGGGACACTGAAGCTTTCTTT. Its translation: CASSFSRDTEAFF.

CDR3 amino acids: CASSQAAEIFYEQYF. The CDR3 DNA reads as TGTGCCAGCAGCCAAGCGGCAGAAATCTTCTACGAGCAGTACTTC. The rearrangement uses TRBV4-2 and TRBJ2-7; the D is unclear. Germline assignment: CDR1 LGHNA and CDR2 YNFKEQ. V was shortened by 1 base and J by 3 bases, with 13 bases between the two germline ends. The CDR3 covers 15 residues.

This clonotype has a handful of counts. The rearrangement links TRBV7-4 to TRBJ1-6; no clear D. This CDR3 region has 10 residues. V lost 0 bases to trimming and J lost 17 bases, with 5 bases between them. Germline CDR1 reads SGHVT; CDR2 reads SQSDAQ. The DNA for the CDR3 is TGTGCCAGCAGCTTAGCGTCGGTCCACTTT. It is translated as CASSLASVHF.

This clonotype occurred a few times. The chain employs TRBV19 and TRBJ1-5, with TRBD1 as a possible D gene (5 bases). Germline loops: CDR1 LNHDA, CDR2 SQIVND (reference sequence). V dropped 3 bases and J dropped 0 bases, with 12 bases sitting between them. The CDR3 runs to 16 residues. The DNA for the CDR3 is TGTGCCAGTAGTATTCCACGGGACTTTAGCAATCAGCCCCAGCATTTT. Its protein is CASSIPRDFSNQPQHF.

This clonotype showed up just a few times. The chain combines TRBV27 with TRBJ2-7; D gene uncertain. Between the trimmed V and J ends, which lost 6 bases and 0 bases, there was a span of 9 bases. Germline-derived CDR1 and CDR2 are MNHEY and SMNVEV (reference sequence). The CDR3 extends over 13 amino acids. CDR3 sequence: CASRNLNSYEQYF. In DNA form, the CDR3 reads TGTGCCAGCAGAAATCTTAACTCCTACGAGCAGTACTTC.

V is TRBV7-9 and J is TRBJ1-2; D possibly corresponds to TRBD1 (6 bases). The CDR3 loop spans 14 amino acids. CDR1 and CDR2 from the germline V gene are SEHNR and FQNEAQ (reference sequence). Trimming removed 0 bases at V and 7 bases at J, with 12 bases between. The CDR3 DNA is TGTGCCAGCAGCTTAGCTTCGGGGGGCCTTGGCTACACCTTC. It yields the protein CASSLASGGLGYTF.

This clonotype was picked up a small number of times. This rearrangement joins TRBV6-5 to TRBJ1-1; 7 bases match TRBD1. CDR3 length equals 12 residues. Germline CDR1 and CDR2: MNHEY and SVGAGI. V shed 3 bases and J 7 bases; nucleotides not matched to a gene: 2. CDR3 in amino acids: CASSYRDSEAFF. As DNA, the CDR3 is TGTGCCAGCAGTTATAGGGACAGTGAAGCTTTCTTT.

This rearrangement joins TRBV7-3 to TRBJ2-3; 14 bases align to TRBD2. The V gene end was trimmed by 7 bases and the J gene end by 6 bases; junction bases not matched to a gene: 12. The CDR3 is 17 amino acids. The germline CDR1 and CDR2 sequences are SGHTA and FQGTGA. CDR3 sequence: CASTPEGGLAGVDTQYF. The CDR3 coding sequence is TGTGCCAGCACCCCCGAGGGGGGACTAGCGGGGGTGGATACGCAGTATTTT.

This clonotype was seen a few times. V gene TRBV6-5 combines with J gene TRBJ2-1, with 12 bases that match TRBD1. The V and J ends lost 6 bases and 9 bases, in that order; junction bases with no gene match: 18. The CDR3 has 18 amino acids. Germline-derived CDR1 and CDR2 are MNHEY and SVGAGI. The CDR3 region is CASRQTSTGTGGLIEQFF. Written as DNA, the CDR3 is TGTGCCAGCAGACAGACATCCACCGGGACAGGGGGCTTGATTGAGCAGTTCTTC.